The 19 T cell receptor beta chains below all came from one sample that was sequenced in a study of cytomegalovirus exposure and HLA in healthy donors. Primers for the PCR totalled 60 Vbeta and 13 Jbeta. Data came from immunoSEQ multiplex PCR; TCRdb stores just in-frame clones and leaves some out. Among 200,000 or so clones listed, 82% were seen once. The sample taken for sequencing was PBMCs. The receptor source for this set is a woman aged 18-29 years in good health and CMV-seronegative.

This sequence joins TRBV6-4 and TRBJ1-6, with D uncertain. From germline, CDR1 is MRHNA and CDR2 SNTAGT. The CDR3 totals 14 residues. V gave up 5 bases and J gave up 6 bases, with 11 bases separating them. The CDR3 reads CASSSTASNSPLHF. DNA of the CDR3: TGTGCCAGCAGTTCAACAGCCAGTAATTCACCCCTCCACTTT.

The genes are TRBV27 and TRBJ1-1, with 7 bases lining up with TRBD1. CDR3 size: 14 residues. Germline CDR1 and CDR2: MNHEY and SMNVEV (reference sequence). V trimming: 5 bases; J trimming: 4 bases; junction bases outside the gene matches: 7. CDR3 protein: CASSRRQGRTEAFF. In DNA, the CDR3 is TGTGCCAGCAGTCGTCGACAGGGACGCACTGAAGCTTTCTTT.

This chain connects TRBV2 to TRBJ1-6, with 8 nucleotides matching TRBD1. CDR3 length: 15 amino acids. Losses at the gene ends were 3 bases for V and 7 bases for J; bases not matched to a gene: 5. Germline values: CDR1 SNHLY, CDR2 FYNNEI. CDR3 in DNA: TGTGCCAGCAGTGACCAGGGGGCCGAGAATTCACCCCTCCACTTT. It yields the protein CASSDQGAENSPLHF.

V gene TRBV2 combines with J gene TRBJ2-1, with TRBD1 identical over 9 bases. Germline CDR1 is SNHLY and CDR2 is FYNNEI. Unmatched junction bases numbered 8, after V lost 9 bases and J lost 5 bases. The CDR3 has 14 amino acids. The CDR3 DNA reads TGTGCCAGAACAGGGGGCGGGAACCACAATGAGCAGTTCTTC. Its protein product is CARTGGGNHNEQFF.

The CDR3 loop is CASKLAGGTDTQYF. The DNA of the CDR3 is TGTGCCAGCAAACTAGCGGGAGGAACAGATACGCAGTATTTT. V is TRBV27 and J is TRBJ2-3, with 12 bases fitting TRBD2. The V segment lost 7 bases and the J segment 3 bases; nucleotides outside the gene matches: 2. The CDR3 has 14 residues. From germline, CDR1 is MNHEY and CDR2 SMNVEV (reference sequence).

This rearrangement joins TRBV15 to TRBJ1-3; no firm D call. Germline V gives CDR1 LNHNV, CDR2 YYDKDF (reference sequence). Trimming stripped 8 bases from V and 0 bases from J, with 11 bases between. CDR3 size: 14 residues. The DNA of the CDR3 is TGTGCCACCCAAGAGCCGCACTCTGGAAACACCATATATTTT. It yields the protein CATQEPHSGNTIYF.

The chain employs TRBV18 and TRBJ1-3; 8 bases agree with TRBD1. Germline assignment: CDR1 KGHSH and CDR2 LQKENI. V lost 4 bases, J lost 0 bases, and 2 bases stayed unmatched. The CDR3 has 15 amino acids. The CDR3 loop reads CASSRTGSSGNTIYF. CDR3 bases: TGTGCCAGCTCACGGACAGGGTCCTCTGGAAACACCATATATTTT.

The chain links TRBV7-7 to TRBJ2-5; D is perhaps TRBD1 (6 bases). The CDR3 has 13 amino acids. V shed 4 bases and J shed 4 bases, with 10 bases lying between them. CDR1 is SSHAT, CDR2 FNYEAQ, per germline (reference sequence). CDR3 loop: CASSSQGGETQYF. In DNA, the CDR3 is TGTGCCAGCAGCTCACAGGGCGGAGAGACCCAGTACTTC.

The chain has TRBV29-1 and TRBJ1-2; D is unclear. Trimming removed 4 bases from V and 3 bases from J, with 9 bases in between. Germline CDR1 and CDR2: SQVTM and ANQGSEA. The CDR3 is 12 residues long. In nucleotides, the CDR3 is TGCAGCGTTGGCGAGGTTGACTATGGCTACACCTTC. It translates to CSVGEVDYGYTF.

CDR3 in amino acids: CASSLTPTGNTEAFF. The CDR3 DNA follows: TGTGCCAGCAGTTTAACCCCGACAGGTAACACTGAAGCTTTCTTT. This rearrangement joins TRBV27 to TRBJ1-1, with D maybe TRBD1 (6 bases). The germline V gene has CDR1 MNHEY and CDR2 SMNVEV (reference sequence). CDR3 length: 15 residues. Trimming removed 2 bases at V and 2 bases at J, with 12 bases between.

The V gene is TRBV5-1, the J gene TRBJ2-7; tentative D call: TRBD2 (6 bases). The V end lost 4 bases, the J end lost 2 bases, and 16 bases lay between the germline ends. Germline lookup yields CDR1 SGHRS and CDR2 YFSETQ. The CDR3 is 15 amino acids. CDR3 protein: CASSGGLNVAYEQYF. CDR3 nucleotides: TGCGCCAGCAGCGGTGGACTAAACGTAGCCTACGAGCAGTACTTC.

As concerns this clone: Other DNA sequences in this sample translate to the same CDR3. The chain combines TRBV5-1 with TRBJ2-7; tentatively, D is TRBD2 (5 bases). Germline V gene sequence: CDR1 SGHRS, CDR2 YFSETQ. This CDR3 is 11 amino acids long. With 4 bases removed from V and 6 bases from J, the gap between germline ends came to 8 bases. The CDR3, as DNA: TGCGCCAGCAGCCCCGGGGTCGAGCAGTACTTC. Protein product: CASSPGVEQYF.

The rearrangement links TRBV13 to TRBJ1-2; D not resolved. Germline assignment: CDR1 PRHDT and CDR2 FYEKMQ (reference sequence). Trimming pared 0 bases from V and 4 bases from J, leaving 12 bases between. The CDR3 is 15 residues long. CDR3 nucleotides: TGTGCCAGCAGCTTAGGAGCGGGGAATCCCTATGGCTACACCTTC. It encodes CASSLGAGNPYGYTF.

V and J are TRBV7-3 and TRBJ2-7; 7 nucleotides align to TRBD1. CDR3 length: 12 amino acids. V was pared by 8 bases and J by 3 bases, with 4 bases of the junction left unmatched. Germline V gene lookup returns CDR1 SGHTA and CDR2 FQGTGA. The CDR3, as DNA: TGTGCCAGCTCCCCAGGGGGCTACGAGCAGTACTTC. Encoded protein: CASSPGGYEQYF. Complete variable domain (other parts from reference TRBV7-3 and TRBJ2-7): GAGVSQTPSNKVTEKGKYVELRCDPISGHTALYWYRQSLGQGPEFLIYFQGTGAADDSGLPNDRFFAVRPEGSVSTLKIQRTERGDSAVYLCASSPGGYEQYFGPGTRLTVT.

The J gene is TRBJ1-2, the V gene TRBV18; D perhaps matches TRBD1 (5 bases). The CDR3 consists of 11 residues. Deletions cut 4 bases from V and 7 bases from J, with 7 bases between. Germline V lookup: CDR1 KGHSH, CDR2 LQKENI. The CDR3 protein is CASSQGLGYTF. CDR3 DNA: TGTGCCAGCTCACAGGGACTTGGCTACACCTTC.

The genes are TRBV7-7 and TRBJ2-5; the D gene is possibly TRBD1 (6 bases). The DNA end favors TRBJ2-7, so the J call may be wrong. The CDR3 is made up of 15 amino acids. Looked up from germline, CDR1 is SSHAT and CDR2 is FNYEAQ (reference sequence). CDR3 in amino acids: CASSRETGGENEQYF. CDR3 DNA sequence: TGTGCCAGCAGCAGAGAGACAGGAGGAGAGAACGAGCAGTACTTC.

The chain recombines TRBV7-9 with TRBJ2-7; perhaps TRBD1 as D (5 bases). V lost 4 bases to trimming and J lost 6 bases, with 10 bases between them. Germline values: CDR1 SEHNR, CDR2 FQNEAQ (reference sequence). The CDR3 runs to 12 residues. CDR3 in amino acids: CASSSGQGEQYF. The CDR3 coding sequence is TGTGCCAGCAGCTCAGGACAAGGCGAGCAGTACTTC. Variable domain in full (rest from reference TRBV7-9 and TRBJ2-7): DTGVSQNPRHKITKRGQNVTFRCDPISEHNRLYWYRQTLGQGPEFLTYFQNEAQLEKSRLLSDRFSAERPKGSFSTLEIQRTEQGDSAMYLCASSSGQGEQYFGPGTRLTVT.

The gene calls are TRBV19 and TRBJ1-2, with D unresolved. V lost 2 bases to trimming and J lost 1 base, with 5 bases between them. CDR1 and CDR2 from the germline V gene are LNHDA and SQIVND (reference sequence). This CDR3 contains 13 residues. CDR3 DNA sequence: TGTGCCAGTAGTATACGGGATAACTATGGCTACACCTTC. Its protein product is CASSIRDNYGYTF.

The chain links TRBV29-1 to TRBJ2-1, with 8 bases identical to TRBD2. Per germline, CDR1 SQVTM and CDR2 ANQGSEA. V lost 6 bases and J lost 2; bases outside the gene matches: 6. This CDR3 region has 14 residues. The CDR3: CSVRAGVTYNEQFF. The CDR3 nucleotides read TGCAGCGTACGAGCGGGAGTAACCTACAATGAGCAGTTCTTC.